The clone carrying this T cell receptor beta chain was seen a handful of times. Its antigen is unidentified. This CDR3 has 16 residues. The germline gives CDR1 LNHDA, CDR2 SQIVND (reference sequence). With 5 bases removed from V and 4 bases from J, the gap between germline ends came to 17 bases. This sample was included in a study of glioma-infiltrating T cells after dendritic cell vaccination. The wider study: At biweekly intervals, patients got three intradermal dendritic cell vaccine injections. Study-level findings and limits: TCR clonality showed no direct relationship with survival. Only a small number of patients had complete blood and tumor samples.

The PCR used 60 V beta and 13 J beta primers. Clones were read by immunoSEQ multiplex PCR, and TCRdb kept only the in-frame ones, dropping some. The repertoire consists of fewer than 85,000 clones, with 65% to 90% occurring once and the leading ten covering roughly 7.7%. This sequence was found in a human donor with glioblastoma. The sequencing here drew on blood, taken before dendritic cell vaccination. The V call is TRBV19, the J call TRBJ1-4, with D maybe TRBD1 (5 bases). CDR3 sequence: CASSVQLGLINEKLFF. CDR3 bases: TGTGCCAGTAGTGTTCAACTGGGACTGATTAATGAAAAACTGTTTTTT.